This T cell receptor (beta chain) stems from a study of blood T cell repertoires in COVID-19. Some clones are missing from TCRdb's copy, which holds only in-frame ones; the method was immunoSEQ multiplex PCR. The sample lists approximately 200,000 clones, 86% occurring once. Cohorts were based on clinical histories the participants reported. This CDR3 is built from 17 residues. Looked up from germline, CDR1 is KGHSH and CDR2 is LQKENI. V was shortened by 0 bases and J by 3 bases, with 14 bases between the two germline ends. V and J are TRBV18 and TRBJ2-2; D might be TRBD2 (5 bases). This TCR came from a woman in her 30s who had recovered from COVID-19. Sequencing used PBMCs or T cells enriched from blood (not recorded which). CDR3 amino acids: CASSPPSARTYTGELFF. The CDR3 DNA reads TGTGCCAGCTCACCACCCTCGGCTAGGACTTACACCGGGGAGCTGTTTTTT.